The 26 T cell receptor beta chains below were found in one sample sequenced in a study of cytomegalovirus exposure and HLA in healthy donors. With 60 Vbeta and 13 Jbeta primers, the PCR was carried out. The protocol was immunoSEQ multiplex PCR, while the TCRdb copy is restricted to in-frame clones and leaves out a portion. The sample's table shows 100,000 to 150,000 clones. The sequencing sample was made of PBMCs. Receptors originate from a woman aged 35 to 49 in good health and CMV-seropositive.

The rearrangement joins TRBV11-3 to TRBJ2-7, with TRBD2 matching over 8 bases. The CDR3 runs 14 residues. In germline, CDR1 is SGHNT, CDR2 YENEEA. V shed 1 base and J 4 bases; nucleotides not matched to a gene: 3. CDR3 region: CASSLAGGPYEQYF. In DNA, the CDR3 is TGTGCCAGCAGCTTAGCGGGAGGGCCGTACGAGCAGTACTTC.

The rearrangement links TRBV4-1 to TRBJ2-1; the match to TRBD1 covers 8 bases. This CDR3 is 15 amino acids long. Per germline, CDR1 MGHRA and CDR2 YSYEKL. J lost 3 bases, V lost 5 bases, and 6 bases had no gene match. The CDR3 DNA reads TGCGCCAGCAGCGGTCGACAGGGGAACTACAATGAGCAGTTCTTC. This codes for CASSGRQGNYNEQFF.

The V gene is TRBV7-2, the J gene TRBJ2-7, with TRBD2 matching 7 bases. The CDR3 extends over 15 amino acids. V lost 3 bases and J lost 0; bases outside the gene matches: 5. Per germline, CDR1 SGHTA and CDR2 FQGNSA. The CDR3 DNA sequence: TGTGCCAGCAGCTTTAGCGGGCCGAGCTCCTACGAGCAGTACTTC. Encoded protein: CASSFSGPSSYEQYF.

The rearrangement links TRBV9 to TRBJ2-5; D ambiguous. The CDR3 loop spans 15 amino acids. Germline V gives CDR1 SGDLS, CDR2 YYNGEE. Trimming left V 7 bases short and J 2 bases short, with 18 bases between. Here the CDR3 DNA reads TGTGCCAGCCGCCCCGGGTCCAGACTTCAAGAGACCCAGTACTTC. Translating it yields CASRPGSRLQETQYF.

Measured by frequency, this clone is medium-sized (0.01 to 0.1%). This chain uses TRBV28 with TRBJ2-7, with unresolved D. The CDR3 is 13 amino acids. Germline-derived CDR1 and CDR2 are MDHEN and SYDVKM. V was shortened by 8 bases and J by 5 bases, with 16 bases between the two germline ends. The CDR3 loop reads CASRKHSSNEQYF. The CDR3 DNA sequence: TGTGCCAGCCGTAAACATAGCTCAAACGAGCAGTACTTC.

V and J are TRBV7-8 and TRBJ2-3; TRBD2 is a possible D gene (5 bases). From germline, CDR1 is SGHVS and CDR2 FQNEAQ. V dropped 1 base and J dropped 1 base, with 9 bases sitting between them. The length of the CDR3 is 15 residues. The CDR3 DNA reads TGTGCCAGCAGCTTAGGCTTTAGCGGCACAGATACGCAGTATTTT. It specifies CASSLGFSGTDTQYF.

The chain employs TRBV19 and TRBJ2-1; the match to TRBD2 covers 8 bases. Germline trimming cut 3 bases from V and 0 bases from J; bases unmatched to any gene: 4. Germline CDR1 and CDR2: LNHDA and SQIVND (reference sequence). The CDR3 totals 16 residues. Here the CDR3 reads CASSMMAGGSYNEQFF. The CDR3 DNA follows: TGTGCCAGTAGTATGATGGCGGGAGGCTCCTACAATGAGCAGTTCTTC.

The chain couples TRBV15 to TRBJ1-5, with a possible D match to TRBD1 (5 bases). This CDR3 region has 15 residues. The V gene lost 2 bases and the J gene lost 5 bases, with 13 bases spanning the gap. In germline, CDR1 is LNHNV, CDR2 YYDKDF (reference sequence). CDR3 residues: CATSRTDWGDQPQHF. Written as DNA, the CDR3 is TGTGCCACCAGCAGAACAGACTGGGGCGATCAGCCCCAGCATTTT.

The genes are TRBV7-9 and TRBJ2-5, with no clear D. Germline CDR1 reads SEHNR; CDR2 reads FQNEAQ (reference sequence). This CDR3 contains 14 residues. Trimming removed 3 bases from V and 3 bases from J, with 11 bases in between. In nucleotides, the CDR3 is TGTGCCAGCAGCTTGACCGGGTCCAAAGAGACCCAGTACTTC. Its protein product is CASSLTGSKETQYF.

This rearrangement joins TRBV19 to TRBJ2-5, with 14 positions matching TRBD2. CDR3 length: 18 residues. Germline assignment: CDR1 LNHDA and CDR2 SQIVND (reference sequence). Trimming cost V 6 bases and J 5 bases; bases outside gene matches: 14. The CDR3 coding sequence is TGTGCCAGTAGCTCAGGGATAGCCGGGACTAGCGGGAGTGAGACCCAGTACTTC. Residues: CASSSGIAGTSGSETQYF.

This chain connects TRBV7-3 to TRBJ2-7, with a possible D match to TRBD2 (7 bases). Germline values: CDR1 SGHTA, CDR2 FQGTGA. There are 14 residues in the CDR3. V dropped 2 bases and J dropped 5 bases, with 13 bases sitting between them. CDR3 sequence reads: CASSLSAGHHEQYF. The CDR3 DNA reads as TGTGCCAGCAGCTTATCAGCGGGACATCACGAGCAGTACTTC.

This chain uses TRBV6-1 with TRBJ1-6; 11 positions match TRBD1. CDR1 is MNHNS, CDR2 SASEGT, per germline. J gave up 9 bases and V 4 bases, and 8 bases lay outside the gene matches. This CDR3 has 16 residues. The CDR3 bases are TGTGCCAGCAGTGTCAAAACCGGGACAGGGGGTTCACCCCTCCACTTT. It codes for CASSVKTGTGGSPLHF.

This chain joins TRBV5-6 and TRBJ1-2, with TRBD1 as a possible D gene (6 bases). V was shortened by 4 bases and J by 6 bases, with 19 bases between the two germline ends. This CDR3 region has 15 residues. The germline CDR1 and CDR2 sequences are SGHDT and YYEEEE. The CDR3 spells CASSPINFRGNGYTF. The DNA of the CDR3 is TGTGCCAGCAGCCCAATCAACTTCAGGGGCAATGGCTACACCTTC. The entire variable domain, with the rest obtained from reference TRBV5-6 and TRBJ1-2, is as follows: DAGVTQSPTHLIKTRGQQVTLRCSPKSGHDTVSWYQQALGQGPQFIFQYYEEEERQRGNFPDRFSGHQFPNYSSELNVNALLLGDSALYLCASSPINFRGNGYTFGSGTRLTVV.

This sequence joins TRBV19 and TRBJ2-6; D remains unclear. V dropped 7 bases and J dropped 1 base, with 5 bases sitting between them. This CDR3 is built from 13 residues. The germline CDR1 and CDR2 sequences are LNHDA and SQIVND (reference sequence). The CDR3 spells CASINSGANVLTF. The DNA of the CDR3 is TGTGCCAGTATAAATTCTGGGGCCAACGTCCTGACTTTC.

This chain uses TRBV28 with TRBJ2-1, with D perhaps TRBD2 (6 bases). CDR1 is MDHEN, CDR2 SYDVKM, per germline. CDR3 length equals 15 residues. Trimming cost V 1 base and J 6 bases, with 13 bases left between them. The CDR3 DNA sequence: TGTGCCAGCAGTTTATTGGGACTGCCGGTCAATGAGCAGTTCTTC. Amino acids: CASSLLGLPVNEQFF.

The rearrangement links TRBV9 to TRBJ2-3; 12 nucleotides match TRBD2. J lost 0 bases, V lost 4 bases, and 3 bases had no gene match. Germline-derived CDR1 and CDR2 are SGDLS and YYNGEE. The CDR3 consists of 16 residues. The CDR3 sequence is CASSPGTSGSTDTQYF. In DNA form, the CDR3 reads TGTGCCAGCAGCCCAGGGACTAGCGGGAGCACAGATACGCAGTATTTT.

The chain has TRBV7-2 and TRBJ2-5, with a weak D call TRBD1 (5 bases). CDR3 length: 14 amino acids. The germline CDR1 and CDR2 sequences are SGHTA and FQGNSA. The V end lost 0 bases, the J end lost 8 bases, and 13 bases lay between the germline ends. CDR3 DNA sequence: TGTGCCAGCAGCTTAGCGCGGCAGGGTACCACCCAGTACTTC. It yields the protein CASSLARQGTTQYF.

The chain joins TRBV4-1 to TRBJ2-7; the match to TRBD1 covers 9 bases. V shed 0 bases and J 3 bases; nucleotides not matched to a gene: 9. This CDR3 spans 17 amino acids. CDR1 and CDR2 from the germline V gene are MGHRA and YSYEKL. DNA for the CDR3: TGCGCCAGCAGCCAAGATTCCAACAGGGGGCAGATCTACGAGCAGTACTTC. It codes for CASSQDSNRGQIYEQYF.

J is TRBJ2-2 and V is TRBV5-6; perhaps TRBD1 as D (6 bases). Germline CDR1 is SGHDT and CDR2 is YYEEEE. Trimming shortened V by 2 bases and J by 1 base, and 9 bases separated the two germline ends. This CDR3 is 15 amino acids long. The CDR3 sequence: CASSFEDRNTGELFF. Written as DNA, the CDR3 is TGTGCCAGCAGCTTTGAGGACAGGAACACCGGGGAGCTGTTTTTT.

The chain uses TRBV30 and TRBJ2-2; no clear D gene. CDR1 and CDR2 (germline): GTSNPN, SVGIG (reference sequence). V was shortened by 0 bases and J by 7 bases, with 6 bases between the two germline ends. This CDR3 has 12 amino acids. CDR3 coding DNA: TGTGCCTGGAGTGTAACAGTCGGGGAGCTGTTTTTT. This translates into CAWSVTVGELFF.

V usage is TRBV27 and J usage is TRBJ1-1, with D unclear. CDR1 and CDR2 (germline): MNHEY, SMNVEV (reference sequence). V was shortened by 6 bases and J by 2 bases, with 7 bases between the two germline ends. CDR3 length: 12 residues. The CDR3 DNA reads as TGTGCCAGCAGGACATCCAACACTGAAGCTTTCTTT. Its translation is CASRTSNTEAFF.

The CDR3 protein is CASSLQGFPASGAKKQYF. Here the CDR3 DNA reads TGTGCCAGCAGTCTCCAGGGGTTTCCGGCTAGCGGGGCCAAGAAGCAGTACTTC. The genes are TRBV28 and TRBJ2-7, with 9 bases identical to TRBD2. The CDR3 sequence is 18 residues long. Germline CDR1 reads MDHEN; CDR2 reads SYDVKM. The junction had 22 bases not matched to a gene; V was cut back by 5 bases and J by 8 bases. The full variable domain, rest sourced from reference TRBV28 and TRBJ2-7, is DVKVTQSSRYLVKRTGEKVFLECVQDMDHENMFWYRQDPGLGLRLIYFSYDVKMKEKGDIPEGYSVSREKKERFSLILESASTNQTSMYLCASSLQGFPASGAKKQYFGPGTRLTVT.

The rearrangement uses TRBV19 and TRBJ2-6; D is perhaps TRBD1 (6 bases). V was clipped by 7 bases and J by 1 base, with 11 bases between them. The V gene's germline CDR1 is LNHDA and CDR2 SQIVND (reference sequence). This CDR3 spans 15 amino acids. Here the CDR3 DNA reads TGTGCCAGTATTTCAGGGGAATCTGGGGCCAACGTCCTGACTTTC. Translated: CASISGESGANVLTF.

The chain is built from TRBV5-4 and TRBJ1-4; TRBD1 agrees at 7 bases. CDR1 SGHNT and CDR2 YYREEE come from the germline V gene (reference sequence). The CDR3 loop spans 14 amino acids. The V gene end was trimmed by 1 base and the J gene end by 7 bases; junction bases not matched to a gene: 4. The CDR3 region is CASSLKQGGEKLFF. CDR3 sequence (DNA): TGTGCCAGCAGCTTGAAGCAGGGGGGTGAAAAACTGTTTTTT. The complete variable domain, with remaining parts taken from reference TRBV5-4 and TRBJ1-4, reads ETGVTQSPTHLIKTRGQQVTLRCSSQSGHNTVSWYQQALGQGPQFIFQYYREEENGRGNFPPRFSGLQFPNYSSELNVNALELDDSALYLCASSLKQGGEKLFFGSGTQLSVL.

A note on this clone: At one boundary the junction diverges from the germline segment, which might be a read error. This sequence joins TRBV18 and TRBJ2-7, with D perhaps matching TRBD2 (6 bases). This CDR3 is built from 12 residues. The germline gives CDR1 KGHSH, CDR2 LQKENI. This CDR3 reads CANSPPGGEQYF. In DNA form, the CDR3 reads TGTGCCAACTCACCGCCCGGGGGCGAGCAGTACTTC.

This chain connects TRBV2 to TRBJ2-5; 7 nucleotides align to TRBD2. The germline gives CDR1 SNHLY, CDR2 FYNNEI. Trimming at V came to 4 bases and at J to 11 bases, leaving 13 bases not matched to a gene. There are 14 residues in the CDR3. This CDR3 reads CASSAGSPGREQYF. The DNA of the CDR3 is TGTGCCAGCAGTGCTGGATCCCCTGGGAGGGAGCAGTACTTC.